These 22 T cell receptor beta chains were all obtained from the same sample, sequenced in a study of blood T cell repertoires in COVID-19. TCRdb's table, derived via immunoSEQ multiplex PCR, lists solely in-frame clones and lacks some. The data show around 140,000 clones, about 87% seen once. The sample comprised peripheral blood. These receptors came from a man aged 50-60 years who had recovered from COVID-19.

CDR3 amino acids: CASSSRTNGQISYNSPLHF. CDR3 in DNA: TGTGCCAGCAGCTCTAGGACAAATGGGCAGATCTCCTATAATTCACCCCTCCACTTT. The V and J genes are TRBV7-2 and TRBJ1-6, with D possibly being TRBD1 (5 bases). V was cut by 4 bases and J by 0 bases, with 19 bases left in between. Per the germline V gene, CDR1 is SGHTA and CDR2 is FQGNSA. The CDR3 loop spans 19 amino acids.

This chain joins TRBV7-2 and TRBJ2-3; tentatively, D is TRBD1 (5 bases). The germline V gene has CDR1 SGHTA and CDR2 FQGNSA. The CDR3 spans 16 residues. The V gene lost 1 base and the J gene lost 2 bases, with 13 bases spanning the gap. Written as DNA, the CDR3 is TGTGCCAGCAGCTTAGGATCGTTCAGGGACACAGATACGCAGTATTTT. It yields the protein CASSLGSFRDTDTQYF.

The chain is built from TRBV7-2 and TRBJ2-1; TRBD1 aligns across 8 bases. V lost 5 bases, J lost 5 bases, and 5 bases stayed unmatched. The CDR3 covers 14 residues. Germline V CDR1 and CDR2: SGHTA, FQGNSA. The CDR3 DNA reads TGTGCCAGCAGCGTACGGACAGGGCACAATGAGCAGTTCTTC. Its translation: CASSVRTGHNEQFF. Supplemented by reference TRBV7-2 and TRBJ2-1, the full variable domain reads GAGVSQSPSNKVTEKGKDVELRCDPISGHTALYWYRQSLGQGLEFLIYFQGNSAPDKSGLPSDRFSAERTGGSVSTLTIQRTQQEDSAVYLCASSVRTGHNEQFFGPGTRLTVL.

This sequence joins TRBV5-5 and TRBJ2-5, with a tentative D call TRBD1 (6 bases). Germline lookup yields CDR1 SGHKS and CDR2 YYEKEE (reference sequence). CDR3 length: 15 amino acids. The V end was cut by 4 bases, the J end by 5 bases, with 18 bases between. The CDR3 DNA reads TGTGCCAGCAGCCGAGACAGCACAAGGGGGGAGACCCAGTACTTC. Translated, it gives CASSRDSTRGETQYF.

V and J are TRBV11-2 and TRBJ2-1, with 7 bases matching TRBD2. CDR1 SGHAT and CDR2 FQNNGV come from the germline V gene. With V trimmed by 5 bases and J by 5 bases, 15 bases remained unmatched. The CDR3 runs 17 residues. CDR3 sequence (DNA): TGTGCCAGCAGCCACCCTAAGAGCGGGGTGACCCACAATGAGCAGTTCTTC. Translation: CASSHPKSGVTHNEQFF.

This chain connects TRBV13 to TRBJ2-3; 13 nucleotides agree with TRBD2. The CDR3 is 16 amino acids. Germline V CDR1 and CDR2: PRHDT, FYEKMQ (reference sequence). V shed 4 bases and J 6 bases; nucleotides not matched to a gene: 7. The CDR3 is CASSSRTSGGSDTQYF. CDR3 coding DNA: TGTGCCAGCAGCTCCCGGACTAGCGGGGGATCCGATACGCAGTATTTT. Full variable domain (rest looked up from reference TRBV13 and TRBJ2-3): AAGVIQSPRHLIKEKRETATLKCYPIPRHDTVYWYQQGPGQDPQFLISFYEKMQSDKGSIPDRFSAQQFSDYHSELNMSSLELGDSALYFCASSSRTSGGSDTQYFGPGTRLTVL.

The gene calls are TRBV5-6 and TRBJ1-4, with 8 bases lining up with TRBD1. J lost 8 bases, V lost 0 bases, and 9 bases had no gene match. The CDR3 covers 16 residues. CDR1 is SGHDT and CDR2 is YYEEEE in the germline V gene. This chain's CDR3 is CASSLAIRQGKEKLFF. CDR3 coding DNA: TGTGCCAGCAGCTTGGCCATTAGACAGGGGAAGGAAAAACTGTTTTTT.

The chain couples TRBV7-2 to TRBJ2-2, with 10 bases fitting TRBD2. V lost 8 bases, J lost 8 bases, and 11 bases stayed unmatched. Germline loops: CDR1 SGHTA, CDR2 FQGNSA. The CDR3 runs to 15 residues. This CDR3 reads CASGSERGGAGELFF. The CDR3 nucleotides read TGTGCCAGCGGCTCCGAGCGGGGGGGCGCAGGGGAGCTGTTTTTT. Using reference TRBV7-2 and TRBJ2-2 for the parts outside the CDR3, the full variable domain is GAGVSQSPSNKVTEKGKDVELRCDPISGHTALYWYRQSLGQGLEFLIYFQGNSAPDKSGLPSDRFSAERTGGSVSTLTIQRTQQEDSAVYLCASGSERGGAGELFFGEGSRLTVL.

This chain joins TRBV27 and TRBJ1-6; a weak D match, TRBD1 (6 bases). There are 15 residues in the CDR3. Germline V lookup: CDR1 MNHEY, CDR2 SMNVEV (reference sequence). V shed 5 bases and J shed 0 bases, with 8 bases lying between them. The CDR3 loop reads CASSQGSSYNSPLHF. DNA of the CDR3: TGTGCCAGCAGTCAGGGGAGCTCCTATAATTCACCCCTCCACTTT.

The rearrangement joins TRBV3-1 (or the pseudogene TRBV3-2) to TRBJ1-1; a possible D gene is TRBD1 (5 bases). V lost 3 bases and J lost 2, with 10 bases in between. Per germline, CDR1 LGHDT and CDR2 YNNKEL (reference sequence). The CDR3 is 14 residues long. CDR3 nucleotides: TGTGCCAGCAGCCACGTAGGGGTCAACACTGAAGCTTTCTTT. It translates to CASSHVGVNTEAFF.

CDR3 sequence: CASSSAGHSYEQYF. CDR3 bases: TGTGCCAGCAGTTCAGCGGGACACTCCTACGAGCAGTACTTC. V and J are TRBV6-6 and TRBJ2-7, with D perhaps TRBD2 (7 bases). Germline CDR1 MNHNY, CDR2 SVGAGI (reference sequence). Trimming stripped 4 bases from V and 0 bases from J, with 10 bases between. This CDR3 has 14 residues.

The rearrangement uses TRBV3-1 (or the pseudogene TRBV3-2) and TRBJ2-1, with 11 bases identical to TRBD2. V was clipped by 3 bases and J by 9 bases; unmatched bases: 7. The CDR3 runs to 15 residues. Germline V gene sequence: CDR1 LGHDT, CDR2 YNNKEL (reference sequence). CDR3 region: CASSHSSGGAGEQFF. In DNA form, the CDR3 reads TGTGCCAGCAGCCATAGTAGCGGGGGGGCCGGTGAGCAGTTCTTC.

The table lists this clone with a few counts. This chain joins TRBV7-3 and TRBJ2-5; 8 nucleotides line up with TRBD2. Germline CDR1 SGHTA, CDR2 FQGTGA. This CDR3 contains 16 residues. V gave up 5 bases and J gave up 1 base; unmatched junction bases: 9. CDR3 region: CASSPNGGAGQETQYF. In DNA, the CDR3 is TGTGCCAGCAGCCCCAACGGGGGGGCGGGCCAAGAGACCCAGTACTTC.

This chain joins TRBV6-2 or TRBV6-3 and TRBJ2-7, with 9 bases fitting TRBD2. The trim removed 0 bases at V and 2 bases at J, leaving 8 bases unmatched. The CDR3 contains 17 residues. Germline V lookup: CDR1 MNHEY, CDR2 SVGEGT. The CDR3 nucleotides are TGTGCCAGCAGTTACTCCCGGGATAGCGGGGGTCCCTACGAGCAGTACTTC. It specifies CASSYSRDSGGPYEQYF.

The chain joins TRBV19 to TRBJ1-6; TRBD1 is a possible D gene (5 bases). CDR1 and CDR2 (germline): LNHDA, SQIVND (reference sequence). This CDR3 comprises 12 residues. Deletions cut 3 bases from V and 10 bases from J, with 7 bases between. CDR3 DNA: TGTGCCAGTAGTATTAAGGGGTCACCCCTCCACTTT. This gives the protein CASSIKGSPLHF.

The chain is built from TRBV5-1 and TRBJ2-2; no clear D. Germline lookup yields CDR1 SGHRS and CDR2 YFSETQ. The CDR3 covers 15 residues. Trimming took off 4 bases at V and 2 bases at J, with 12 bases between the two ends. Here the CDR3 DNA reads TGCGCCAGCAGCCCATCAGGCAGCAACACCGGGGAGCTGTTTTTT. As protein: CASSPSGSNTGELFF.

The chain links TRBV6-2 or TRBV6-3 to TRBJ2-7; 7 nucleotides match TRBD1. Trimming took 5 bases from V and 0 from J; bases not matched to a gene: 4. The CDR3 is made up of 14 amino acids. CDR1 MNHEY and CDR2 SVGEGT come from the germline V gene. The CDR3 loop is CASSNRDSSYEQYF. The DNA for the CDR3 is TGTGCCAGCAGTAACCGGGACAGCTCCTACGAGCAGTACTTC.

V gene TRBV12-3 or TRBV12-4 combines with J gene TRBJ1-1, with 10 bases lining up with TRBD1. This CDR3 region has 13 residues. The trim removed 8 bases at V and 8 bases at J, leaving 8 bases unmatched. This CDR3 reads CASATGGGREAFF. The CDR3 DNA reads as TGTGCCAGCGCGACAGGGGGCGGGAGGGAAGCTTTCTTT.

The genes are TRBV10-3 and TRBJ1-1, with D possibly being TRBD1 (6 bases). The CDR3 length is 15 residues. Germline assignment: CDR1 ENHRY and CDR2 SYGVKD. With 0 bases removed from V and 2 bases from J, the gap between germline ends came to 10 bases. The CDR3 reads CAISESTGRNTEAFF. CDR3 in DNA: TGTGCCATCAGTGAGTCTACAGGGCGAAACACTGAAGCTTTCTTT.

V gene TRBV9 combines with J gene TRBJ1-6; 8 bases are shared with TRBD1. Germline values: CDR1 SGDLS, CDR2 YYNGEE. V trimming: 5 bases; J trimming: 8 bases; junction bases outside the gene matches: 6. The CDR3 length is 14 residues. CDR3 amino acids: CASSRQGRYSPLHF. As DNA, the CDR3 is TGTGCCAGCAGTAGACAGGGGAGGTATTCACCCCTCCACTTT.

The chain joins TRBV11-2 to TRBJ1-1; D gene uncertain. Germline CDR1 SGHAT, CDR2 FQNNGV. The CDR3 runs 13 residues. Trimming left V 5 bases short and J 4 bases short, with 11 bases between. The CDR3 bases are TGTGCCAGCAGCACGGAGTGGGTCACTGAAGCTTTCTTT. Encoded protein: CASSTEWVTEAFF.

Here the CDR3 reads CASSQDRQEVIETQYF. CDR3 nucleotides: TGTGCCAGCAGCCAAGATCGGCAGGAGGTGATAGAGACCCAGTACTTC. This chain connects TRBV3-1 (or the pseudogene TRBV3-2) to TRBJ2-5; tentative D call: TRBD2 (5 bases). This CDR3 contains 16 residues. The V and J ends lost 0 bases and 4 bases respectively, with 15 bases between them. The germline gives CDR1 LGHDT, CDR2 YNNKEL (reference sequence).